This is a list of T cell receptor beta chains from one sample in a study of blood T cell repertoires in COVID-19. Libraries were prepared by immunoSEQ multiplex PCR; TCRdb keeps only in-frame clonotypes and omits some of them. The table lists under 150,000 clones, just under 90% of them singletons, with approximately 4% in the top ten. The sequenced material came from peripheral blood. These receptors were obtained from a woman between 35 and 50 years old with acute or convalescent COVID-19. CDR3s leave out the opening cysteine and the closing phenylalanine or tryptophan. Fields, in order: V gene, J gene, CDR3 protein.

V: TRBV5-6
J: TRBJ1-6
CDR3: ASSFLGTGGAYNSPLH

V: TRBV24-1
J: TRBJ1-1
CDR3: ATSGGQGHTEAF

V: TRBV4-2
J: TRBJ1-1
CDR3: ASSQVTTSTEAF

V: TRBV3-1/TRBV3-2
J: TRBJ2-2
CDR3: ASSPRTGRSGELF

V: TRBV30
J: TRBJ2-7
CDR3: AWSGPSSPSSYEQY

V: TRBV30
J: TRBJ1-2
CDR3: AWTPTGGSYGYT

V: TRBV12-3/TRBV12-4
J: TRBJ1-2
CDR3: ASSQGVYGYT

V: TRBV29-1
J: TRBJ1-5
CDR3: SQGRNQPQH

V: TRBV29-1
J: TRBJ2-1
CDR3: STSGRDVNEQF

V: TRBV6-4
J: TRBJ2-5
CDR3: ASSGGLNQETQY

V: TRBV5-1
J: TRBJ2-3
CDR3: ASSSDTITQY

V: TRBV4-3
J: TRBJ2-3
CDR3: ASSHGQGSTDTQY

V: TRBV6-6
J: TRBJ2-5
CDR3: ASTDPWGWAETQY

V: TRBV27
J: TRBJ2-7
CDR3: ASSLIGTEYEQY

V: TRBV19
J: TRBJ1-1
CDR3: ASSKQGQRPEAF

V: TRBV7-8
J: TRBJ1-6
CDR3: ASSLVLGSNSPLH

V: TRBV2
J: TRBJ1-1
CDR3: ASSVEVNTEAF

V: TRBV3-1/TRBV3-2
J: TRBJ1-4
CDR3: ASSQGGGQGEWGKLF

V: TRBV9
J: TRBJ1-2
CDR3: ASSPWAGPSNYGYT

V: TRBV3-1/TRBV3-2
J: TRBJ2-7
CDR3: ASSQVLHQGTKQY

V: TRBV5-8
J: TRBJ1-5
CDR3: ASSLISGGQPQH

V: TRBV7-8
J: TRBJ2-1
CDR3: ASSTDLYNEQF

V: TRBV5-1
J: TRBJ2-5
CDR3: ASSAGTSGQETQY

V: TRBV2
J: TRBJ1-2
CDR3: ASNRQGRDGYT

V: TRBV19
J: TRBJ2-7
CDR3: ASSISTVRDEQY

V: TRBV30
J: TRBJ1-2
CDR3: AWNGQKPAGYT

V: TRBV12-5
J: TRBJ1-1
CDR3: ASGPGGEAF

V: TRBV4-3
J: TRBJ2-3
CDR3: ASSQDAAGSTDTQY

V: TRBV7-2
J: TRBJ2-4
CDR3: ASSPRTGRAKNIQY

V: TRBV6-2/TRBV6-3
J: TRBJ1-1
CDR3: ASSYRGRVTEAF

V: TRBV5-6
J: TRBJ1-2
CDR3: ASSPGGNYGYT

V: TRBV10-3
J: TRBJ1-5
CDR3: AISFSGGGNQPQH

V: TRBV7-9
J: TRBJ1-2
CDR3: ASSFSQSTVGYT

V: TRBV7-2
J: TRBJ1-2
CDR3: ASSLGIKGKMDGYT

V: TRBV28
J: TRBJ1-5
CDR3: ASSPSGTGGNQPQH

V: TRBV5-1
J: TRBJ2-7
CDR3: APLGGSSYEQY

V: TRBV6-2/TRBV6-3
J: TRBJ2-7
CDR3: ASSGQPTSYEQY

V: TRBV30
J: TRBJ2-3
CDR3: AWTDRRTGHTDTQY

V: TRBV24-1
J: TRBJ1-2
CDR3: ATSPSGGNNYGYT

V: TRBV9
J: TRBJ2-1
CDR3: ASSDPGQGFEQF

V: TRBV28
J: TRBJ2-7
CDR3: ASSRPGTGTYEQY

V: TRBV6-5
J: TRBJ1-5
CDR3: ASSWGQSNQPQH